These 17 T cell receptor beta chains came from one sample sequenced in a study of blood T cell repertoires in COVID-19. This table comes from immunoSEQ multiplex PCR, and its TCRdb copy is limited to in-frame clones, with some not included. The top ten hold about a tenth of the sample, which has about 15,000 clones, about four fifths seen once. Specimen: peripheral blood. These receptors all stem from a human donor in a cohort sampled during active COVID-19.

The chain links TRBV5-6 to TRBJ2-3; TRBD2 matches at 11 bases. Germline V gene data show CDR1 as SGHDT and CDR2 as YYEEEE. This CDR3 has 16 residues. After removal of 4 bases from V and 2 bases from J, the junction contained 6 bases not matched to a gene. CDR3 nucleotides: TGTGCCAGCAGCCCGCGACTAGCGGGATCCACAGATACGCAGTATTTT. This sequence encodes CASSPRLAGSTDTQYF.

The table lists this clone with a few counts. The chain uses TRBV4-3 and TRBJ2-7; D not certain. CDR3 length equals 13 residues. Germline V gives CDR1 LGHNA, CDR2 YSLEER. V was pared by 0 bases and J by 0 bases, with 3 bases between. CDR3 DNA: TGCGCCAGCAGCCAAGATCGCTCCTACGAGCAGTACTTC. Protein sequence: CASSQDRSYEQYF.

This chain joins TRBV28 and TRBJ1-2, with TRBD1 identical over 8 bases. This CDR3 has 16 residues. The V gene end was trimmed by 4 bases and the J gene end by 6 bases; junction bases not matched to a gene: 13. Germline V gene data show CDR1 as MDHEN and CDR2 as SYDVKM. The CDR3 sequence: CASSSLNDRGAHGYTF. DNA of the CDR3: TGTGCCAGCAGTTCCCTTAACGACAGGGGCGCACATGGCTACACCTTC.

This clone was detected only a few times. The rearrangement joins TRBV6-2 or TRBV6-3 to TRBJ2-1, with 12 bases lining up with TRBD2. With 4 bases clipped from V and 12 bases from J, the junction kept 10 bases outside the gene matches. From germline, CDR1 is MNHEY and CDR2 SVGEGT. This CDR3 has 15 amino acids. This CDR3 is CASSSSETSGGRQFF. For the CDR3, the DNA is TGTGCCAGCAGTTCCTCCGAGACTAGCGGGGGTAGGCAGTTCTTC.

The chain employs TRBV29-1 and TRBJ2-1; the match to TRBD2 covers 8 bases. Germline V gene data show CDR1 as SQVTM and CDR2 as ANQGSEA. The CDR3 loop spans 16 amino acids. V lost 1 base to trimming and J lost 4 bases; unmatched junction nucleotides: 9. CDR3 bases: TGCAGCGTTGAAGGTGAGGCGGGAGGCCTTTACAATGAGCAGTTCTTC. Residues: CSVEGEAGGLYNEQFF.

This clone has only one observation. An end of the junction does not agree with germline; a read error may underlie this. This chain joins TRBV3-1 (or the pseudogene TRBV3-2) and TRBJ2-7, with D possibly TRBD1 on 6 matching bases. The CDR3 length is 12 residues. Germline CDR1 reads LGHDT; CDR2 reads YNNKEL (reference sequence). CDR3 sequence (DNA): TGTGCCAGCGGCCAACAGGGAAACGAGCAGTACTTC. This encodes CASGQQGNEQYF.

This clone turned up a few times. This chain uses TRBV7-8 with TRBJ1-2; 11 nucleotides line up with TRBD1. The CDR3 is 15 residues long. J lost 5 bases, V lost 1 base, and 3 bases had no gene match. CDR1 SGHVS and CDR2 FQNEAQ come from the germline V gene. CDR3 DNA: TGTGCCAGCAGCTTAGGGGACAGGGGGGAATATGGCTACACCTTC. This codes for CASSLGDRGEYGYTF.

The chain uses TRBV19 and TRBJ2-2, with 10 positions matching TRBD2. The CDR3 contains 21 residues. J lost 4 bases, V lost 1 base, and 18 bases had no gene match. Germline assignment: CDR1 LNHDA and CDR2 SQIVND (reference sequence). This CDR3 is CASSIVGWASGRRRGTGELFF. The CDR3 DNA follows: TGTGCCAGTAGTATAGTTGGGTGGGCTAGCGGGAGAAGAAGAGGCACCGGGGAGCTGTTTTTT.

The V call is TRBV4-2, the J call TRBJ1-2, with TRBD1 as a possible D gene (5 bases). CDR3 length: 16 residues. CDR1 is LGHNA and CDR2 is YNFKEQ in the germline V gene. V was cut by 4 bases and J by 0 bases, with 15 bases left in between. CDR3 nucleotide sequence: TGTGCCAGCAGCCCACAATCCGGCAGGGCTAACTATGGCTACACCTTC. Translating gives CASSPQSGRANYGYTF.

The chain couples TRBV10-3 to TRBJ2-7; the D gene is possibly TRBD2 (7 bases). The germline V and J ends were trimmed by 0 bases and 6 bases, with 12 bases remaining between them. Germline lookup yields CDR1 ENHRY and CDR2 SYGVKD. The CDR3 runs 14 residues. CDR3 loop: CAISESRGEGEQYF. The CDR3 nucleotides read TGTGCCATCAGTGAGTCAAGGGGGGAGGGCGAGCAGTACTTC.

The chain uses TRBV10-3 and TRBJ1-2, with 8 bases that match TRBD1. The germline CDR1 and CDR2 sequences are ENHRY and SYGVKD. Germline trimming cut 2 bases from V and 4 bases from J; bases unmatched to any gene: 6. There are 15 residues in the CDR3. The CDR3 coding sequence is TGTGCCATCAGTGAGGAGGGGGACAGGCGCTATGGCTACACCTTC. Its translation: CAISEEGDRRYGYTF.

The chain employs TRBV2 and TRBJ1-6; 8 positions match TRBD1. The V segment lost 4 bases and the J segment 9 bases; nucleotides outside the gene matches: 14. The CDR3 has 17 amino acids. CDR1 is SNHLY and CDR2 is FYNNEI in the germline V gene. The CDR3 sequence is CASSVLQGARTPSPLHF. The CDR3 nucleotides read TGTGCCAGCAGTGTGCTCCAGGGGGCGAGGACCCCTTCACCCCTCCACTTT.

This clone has only a few counts. The chain recombines TRBV19 with TRBJ2-3; maybe TRBD2 (5 bases). Per germline, CDR1 LNHDA and CDR2 SQIVND (reference sequence). The CDR3 has 14 amino acids. V gave up 3 bases and J gave up 6 bases, with 13 bases separating them. For the CDR3, the DNA is TGTGCCAGTAGTATCAGGACTGACCGGGATACGCAGTATTTT. It yields the protein CASSIRTDRDTQYF.

The chain recombines TRBV12-5 with TRBJ2-3; tentative D call: TRBD1 (5 bases). V was pared by 4 bases and J by 2 bases, with 13 bases between. The CDR3 is 15 residues long. Per the germline V gene, CDR1 is LGHNT and CDR2 is FRNRAP. CDR3 sequence reads: CASGWGGHSTDTQYF. In nucleotides, the CDR3 is TGTGCTAGTGGTTGGGGTGGACACTCCACAGATACGCAGTATTTT. Full variable domain (remainder filled in from reference TRBV12-5 and TRBJ2-3): DARVTQTPRHKVTEMGQEVTMRCQPILGHNTVFWYRQTMMQGLELLAYFRNRAPLDDSGMPKDRFSAEMPDATLATLKIQPSEPRDSAVYFCASGWGGHSTDTQYFGPGTRLTVL.

The chain joins TRBV5-1 to TRBJ1-4, with 7 bases identical to TRBD1. J lost 5 bases, V lost 0 bases, and 4 bases had no gene match. Germline V gives CDR1 SGHRS, CDR2 YFSETQ. The CDR3 consists of 15 residues. CDR3 loop: CASSLDQGGNEKLFF. CDR3 in DNA: TGCGCCAGCAGCTTGGATCAGGGGGGCAATGAAAAACTGTTTTTT.

This clone was counted a few times. V gene TRBV14 combines with J gene TRBJ1-4, with 9 nucleotides matching TRBD1. V shed 5 bases, J shed 1 base, and the junction held 5 bases outside the gene matches. Germline CDR1 reads SGHDN; CDR2 reads FVKESK. The CDR3 runs to 16 residues. The CDR3 reads CASSEDRGLTNEKLFF. CDR3 DNA: TGTGCCAGCAGCGAGGACAGGGGCCTAACTAATGAAAAACTGTTTTTT.

The sample holds one count of this clone. The genes are TRBV7-2 and TRBJ2-4; D unresolved. This CDR3 comprises 12 residues. Germline CDR1 and CDR2: SGHTA and FQGNSA. Trimming took off 1 base at V and 11 bases at J, with 9 bases between the two ends. Written as DNA, the CDR3 is TGTGCCAGCAGCTTAGAGGTGGGCCTTCAGTACTTC. This sequence encodes CASSLEVGLQYF. Filled out from reference TRBV7-2 and TRBJ2-4, the complete variable domain reads GAGVSQSPSNKVTEKGKDVELRCDPISGHTALYWYRQSLGQGLEFLIYFQGNSAPDKSGLPSDRFSAERTGGSVSTLTIQRTQQEDSAVYLCASSLEVGLQYFGAGTRLSVL.